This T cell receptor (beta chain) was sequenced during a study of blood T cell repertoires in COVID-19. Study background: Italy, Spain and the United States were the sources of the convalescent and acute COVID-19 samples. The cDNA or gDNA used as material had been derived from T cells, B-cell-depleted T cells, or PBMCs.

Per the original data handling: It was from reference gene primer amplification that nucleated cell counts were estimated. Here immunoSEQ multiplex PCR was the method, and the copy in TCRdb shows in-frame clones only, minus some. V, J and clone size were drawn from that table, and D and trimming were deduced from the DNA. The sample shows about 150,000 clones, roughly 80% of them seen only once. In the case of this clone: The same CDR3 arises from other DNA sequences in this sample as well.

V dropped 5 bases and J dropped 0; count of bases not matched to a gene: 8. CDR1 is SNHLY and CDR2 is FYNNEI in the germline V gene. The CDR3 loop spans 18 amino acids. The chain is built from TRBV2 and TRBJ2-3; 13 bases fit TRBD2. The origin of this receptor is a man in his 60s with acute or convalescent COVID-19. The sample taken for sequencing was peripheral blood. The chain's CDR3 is CASSSPTSGGPSTDTQYF. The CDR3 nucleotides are TGTGCCAGCAGTTCCCCGACTAGCGGGGGGCCGAGCACAGATACGCAGTATTTT. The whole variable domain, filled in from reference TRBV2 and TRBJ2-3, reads EPEVTQTPSHQVTQMGQEVILRCVPISNHLYFYWYRQILGQKVEFLVSFYNNEISEKSEIFDDQFSVERPDGSNFTLKIRSTKLEDSAMYFCASSSPTSGGPSTDTQYFGPGTRLTVL.